This TCR beta chain was found in a study of cytomegalovirus exposure and HLA in healthy donors. It was with 60 Vbeta and 13 Jbeta primers that the PCR ran. The assay was immunoSEQ multiplex PCR, and TCRdb's table has in-frame clones only and misses some. The sample consists of tens of thousands of clones, roughly two thirds of them appearing once. General study findings and limits: Later analysis placed DRB1 highest and HLA-C lowest in TCR association rates, which differed by HLA locus. A later analysis reported that several of the most significant clusters appeared to be linked to common viral pathogens, among them Epstein-Barr virus.

Germline values: CDR1 GTSNPN, CDR2 SVGIG (reference sequence). V lost 3 bases to trimming and J lost 7 bases, with 7 bases between them. This CDR3 has 12 amino acids. On this clone: Its antigen is unknown.

The sequenced material came from PBMCs. The chain recombines TRBV30 with TRBJ1-6, with D hard to call. The sequence was obtained from a male donor in good health and CMV-seropositive. The CDR3 here is CAWRILNSPLHF. Here the CDR3 DNA reads TGTGCCTGGAGAATTCTGAATTCACCCCTCCACTTT.